The clone carrying this T cell receptor (beta chain) was counted a few times. The antigen is not known. This sample stems from a study of T cells after yellow fever vaccination. Study results and caveats: Clones that expanded after primary vaccination mostly reappeared after the booster (roughly 97% CD4, roughly 90% CD8).

The J segment lost 0 bases and the V segment lost 4 bases, leaving 3 bases of the junction unmatched. CDR1 is SQVTM, CDR2 ANQGSEA, per germline. The CDR3 is 14 residues long. UMIs were added to TCR cDNA along with a universal primer site when it was made by 5'RACE template switching. MiXCR, run by TCRdb on the 5' RACE reads, gives a single entry per CDR3 protein. The data show roughly 250,000 distinct CDR3 sequences, about an eighth seen once. The chain has TRBV29-1 and TRBJ2-1; 7 bases fit TRBD1. The clonotype comes from a man aged 25 to 40 who received the YFV17D yellow fever vaccine. The specimen comprised CD4+ T cells sorted from PBMCs, sampled 45 days after the yellow fever booster vaccination. The CDR3, as DNA: TGCAGCGTTGCGGACAGGAGCTCCTACAATGAGCAGTTCTTC. Protein product: CSVADRSSYNEQFF.